This T cell receptor (beta chain) emerged from a study of human T cells and chemical hapten exposure. Study background: Patients were given diphenylcyclopropenone on the scalp weekly across the approximately 26-week study. It was small differences in pooled library volume that mainly caused per-sample TCR yields to vary.

Stated time point: pre-sensitization, week 0. Documented treatment: therapeutic diphenylcyclopropenone sensitization with weekly scalp DPC. Every donor had alopecia and was 18 to 70 years old; all were suitable for DPC. TCRdb ran MiXCR on the RACE reads and lists one entry per CDR3 protein. This table has 57,000 or so distinct CDR3 sequences, 10% to 12% appearing once. This CDR3 is 16 amino acids long. Germline-derived CDR1 and CDR2 are SGDLS and YYNGEE. V lost 3 bases, J lost 0 bases, and 14 bases lay in between. This clonotype originated in a woman in her thirties or forties with alopecia areata. Some clones in this sample may be carry-over from other donors' samples. The sequences come from whole blood, collected in connection with sensitization to the hapten diphenylcyclopropenone (DPC). The rearrangement joins TRBV9 to TRBJ2-3, with D possibly being TRBD2 (6 bases). The CDR3 spells CASSAPRSGSTDTQYF. The CDR3 region has the DNA TGTGCCAGCAGCGCACCCAGGAGCGGGAGCACAGATACGCAGTATTTT.